The next 11 T cell receptor beta chains were all read from a single sample in a study of shared T cell receptors in the human thymus. Sequencing was performed with immunoSEQ multiplex PCR; in TCRdb, only in-frame clones are kept and a portion is missing. Here the sample spans 65,000 to 70,000 clones, around 96% being singletons. What was sequenced was thymocytes. The receptors come from a human donor.

Of note for this clone: A read error may produce the germline difference seen at one junction end. The chain joins TRBV6-5 to TRBJ1-1; D not certain. Germline V gene sequence: CDR1 MNHEY, CDR2 SVGAGI. The CDR3 runs 16 residues. CDR3 protein: CASSYSRVLGNTEAFF. The CDR3 DNA reads as TGTGCCAGCAGCTACTCACGGGTACTCGGGAACACTGAAGCTTTCTTT.

This chain's CDR3 is CASSQEGSSGYEQYF. CDR3 DNA sequence: TGCGCCAGCAGCCAAGAGGGATCATCAGGGTACGAGCAGTACTTC. The rearrangement links TRBV4-3 to TRBJ2-7, with a possible D match to TRBD1 (5 bases). CDR1 and CDR2 from the germline V gene are LGHNA and YSLEER. Trimming stripped 0 bases from V and 4 bases from J, with 13 bases between. The CDR3 contains 15 residues.

The chain carries TRBV4-3 and TRBJ1-5, with D maybe TRBD1 (5 bases). CDR1 is LGHNA and CDR2 is YSLEER in the germline V gene. The length of the CDR3 is 16 residues. With 0 bases removed from V and 6 bases from J, the gap between germline ends came to 15 bases. For the CDR3, the DNA is TGCGCCAGCAGCCAAGAGAGACTCTCGGGACCTCAGCCCCAGCATTTT. Translated, it gives CASSQERLSGPQPQHF.

CDR3 region: CASSSDRVRANEQFF. The CDR3 nucleotides read TGTGCCAGCAGTTCCGACAGGGTGAGGGCCAATGAGCAGTTCTTC. J is TRBJ2-1 and V is TRBV6-5; TRBD1 matches 7 bases. The junction had 9 bases not matched to a gene; V was cut back by 4 bases and J by 6 bases. The CDR3 spans 15 residues. Germline CDR1 MNHEY, CDR2 SVGAGI.

This clone occurred a few times. This chain joins TRBV27 and TRBJ2-5, with D possibly matching TRBD1 (5 bases). V gave up 5 bases and J gave up 1 base, with 11 bases separating them. The germline gives CDR1 MNHEY, CDR2 SMNVEV (reference sequence). The CDR3 loop spans 14 amino acids. Written as DNA, the CDR3 is TGTGCCAGCAGTCCACTTGGGGCCCAAGAGACCCAGTACTTC. Translation gives CASSPLGAQETQYF.

CDR3 protein: CASSQVGIRANQPQHF. In DNA, the CDR3 is TGTGCCAGCAGCCAAGTTGGGATCAGGGCTAATCAGCCCCAGCATTTT. The chain uses TRBV4-2 and TRBJ1-5; possible D gene TRBD1, 5 bases. CDR3 size: 16 residues. Trimming cost V 1 base and J 4 bases, with 14 bases left between them. Germline CDR1 and CDR2: LGHNA and YNFKEQ.

The chain combines TRBV15 with TRBJ1-6; no definite D call. Trimming left V 0 bases short and J 5 bases short, with 17 bases between. Germline V lookup: CDR1 LNHNV, CDR2 YYDKDF (reference sequence). The CDR3 has 18 residues. CDR3 in amino acids: CATSREGPLDKDNSPLHF. As DNA, the CDR3 is TGTGCCACCAGCAGAGAAGGACCGCTCGACAAAGATAATTCACCCCTCCACTTT.

This chain links TRBV14 with TRBJ1-1; D might be TRBD1 (6 bases). CDR3 length: 15 amino acids. Germline V CDR1 and CDR2: SGHDN, FVKESK. Trimming shortened V by 1 base and J by 3 bases, and 12 bases separated the two germline ends. CDR3 in amino acids: CASSQAGRGYTEAFF. The CDR3 coding sequence is TGTGCCAGCAGCCAAGCGGGCAGGGGTTACACTGAAGCTTTCTTT.

J is TRBJ1-2 and V is TRBV2; tentatively, D is TRBD1 (6 bases). Trimming took off 8 bases at V and 7 bases at J, with 23 bases between the two ends. Germline V gives CDR1 SNHLY, CDR2 FYNNEI. The CDR3 loop spans 15 amino acids. CDR3 DNA sequence: TGTGCCAGCCTAGGATGGGACACCGATTTTTGTGGCTACACCTTC. Translation gives CASLGWDTDFCGYTF.

This clone was picked up one time. The CDR3: CASTPQGARYYNEQFF. CDR3 coding DNA: TGTGCCAGTACCCCCCAGGGAGCTCGCTACTACAATGAGCAGTTCTTC. This rearrangement joins TRBV19 to TRBJ2-1; D tentatively fits TRBD1 or TRBD2 (5 bases each). Trimming cost V 7 bases and J 3 bases, with 19 bases left between them. CDR3 length: 16 amino acids. Per the germline V gene, CDR1 is LNHDA and CDR2 is SQIVND (reference sequence).

This sequence joins TRBV4-3 and TRBJ2-7; 7 positions agree with TRBD2. J gave up 5 bases and V 2 bases, and 15 bases lay outside the gene matches. The CDR3 contains 17 residues. The germline CDR1 and CDR2 sequences are LGHNA and YSLEER. The CDR3 DNA reads as TGCGCCAGCAGCCAATCTACCCAGGGACGCGGGGGACACGAGCAGTACTTC. Its translation: CASSQSTQGRGGHEQYF.